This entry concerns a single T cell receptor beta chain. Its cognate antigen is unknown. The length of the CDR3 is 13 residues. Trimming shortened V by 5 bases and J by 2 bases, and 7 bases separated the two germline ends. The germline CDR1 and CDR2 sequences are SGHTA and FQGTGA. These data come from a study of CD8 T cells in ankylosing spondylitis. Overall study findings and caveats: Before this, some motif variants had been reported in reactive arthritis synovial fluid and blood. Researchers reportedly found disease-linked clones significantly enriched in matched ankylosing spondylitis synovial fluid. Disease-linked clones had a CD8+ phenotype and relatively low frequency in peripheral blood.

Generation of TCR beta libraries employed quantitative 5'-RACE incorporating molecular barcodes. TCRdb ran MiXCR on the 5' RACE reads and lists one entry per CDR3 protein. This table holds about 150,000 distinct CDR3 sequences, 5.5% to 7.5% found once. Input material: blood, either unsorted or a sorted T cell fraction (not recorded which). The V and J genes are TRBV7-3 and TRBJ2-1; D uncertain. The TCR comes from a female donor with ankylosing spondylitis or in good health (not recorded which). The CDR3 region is CASSPPPYNEQFF. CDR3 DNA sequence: TGTGCCAGCAGCCCCCCTCCCTACAATGAGCAGTTCTTC.